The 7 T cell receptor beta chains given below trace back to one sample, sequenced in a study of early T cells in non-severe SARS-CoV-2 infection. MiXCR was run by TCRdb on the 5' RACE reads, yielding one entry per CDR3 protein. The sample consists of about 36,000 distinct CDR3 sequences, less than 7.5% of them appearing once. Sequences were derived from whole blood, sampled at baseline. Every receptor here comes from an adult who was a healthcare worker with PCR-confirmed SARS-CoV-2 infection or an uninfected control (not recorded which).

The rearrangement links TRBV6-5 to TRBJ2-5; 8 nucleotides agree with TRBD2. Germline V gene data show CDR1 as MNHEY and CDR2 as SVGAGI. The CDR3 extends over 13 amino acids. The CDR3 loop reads CATTGGPVETQYF. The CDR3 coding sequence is TGTGCTACTACGGGAGGGCCGGTAGAGACCCAGTACTTC.

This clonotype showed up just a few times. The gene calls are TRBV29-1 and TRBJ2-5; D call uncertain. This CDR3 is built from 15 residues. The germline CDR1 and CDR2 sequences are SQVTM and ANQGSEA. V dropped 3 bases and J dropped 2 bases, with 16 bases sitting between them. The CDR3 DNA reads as TGCAGCGTTGACCCCCAGGCGGCCGCACAAGAGACCCAGTACTTC. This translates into CSVDPQAAAQETQYF.

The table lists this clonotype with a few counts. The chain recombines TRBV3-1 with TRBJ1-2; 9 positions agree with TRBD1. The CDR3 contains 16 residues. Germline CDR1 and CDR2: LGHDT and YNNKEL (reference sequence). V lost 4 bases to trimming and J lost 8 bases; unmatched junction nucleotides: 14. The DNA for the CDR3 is TGTGCCAGCAGCCTCGTCTACGAGGACAGGGGAAAAGGCTACACCTTC. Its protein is CASSLVYEDRGKGYTF.

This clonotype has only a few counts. The CDR3 region has the DNA TGTGCCAGCAGTTACTTGGCGGGAGGGGGACATGAGCAGTTCTTC. Protein: CASSYLAGGGHEQFF. The V gene is TRBV6-5, the J gene TRBJ2-1; 9 positions agree with TRBD2. CDR3 size: 15 residues. Germline V lookup: CDR1 MNHEY, CDR2 SVGAGI. V shed 1 base and J 8 bases; nucleotides not matched to a gene: 6.

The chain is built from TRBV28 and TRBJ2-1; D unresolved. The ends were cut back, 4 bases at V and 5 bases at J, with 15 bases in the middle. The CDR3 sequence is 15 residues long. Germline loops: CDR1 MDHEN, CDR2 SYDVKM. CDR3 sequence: CASSSHTPTHNEQFF. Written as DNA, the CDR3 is TGTGCCAGCAGTTCCCACACCCCGACTCACAATGAGCAGTTCTTC. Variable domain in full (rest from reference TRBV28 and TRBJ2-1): DVKVTQSSRYLVKRTGEKVFLECVQDMDHENMFWYRQDPGLGLRLIYFSYDVKMKEKGDIPEGYSVSREKKERFSLILESASTNQTSMYLCASSSHTPTHNEQFFGPGTRLTVL.

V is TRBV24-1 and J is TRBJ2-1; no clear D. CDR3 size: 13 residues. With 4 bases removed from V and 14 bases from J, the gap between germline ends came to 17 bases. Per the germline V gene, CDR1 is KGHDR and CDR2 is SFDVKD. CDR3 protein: CATSDQDRVWEFF. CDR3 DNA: TGTGCCACCAGTGACCAGGACCGGGTTTGGGAGTTCTTC.

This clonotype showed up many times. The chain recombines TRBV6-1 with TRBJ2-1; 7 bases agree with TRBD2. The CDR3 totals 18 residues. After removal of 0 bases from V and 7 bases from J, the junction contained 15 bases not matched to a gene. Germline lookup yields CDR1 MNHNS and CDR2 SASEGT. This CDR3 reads CASSEAPPGGVGGNEQFF. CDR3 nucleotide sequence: TGTGCCAGCAGTGAAGCCCCTCCGGGGGGAGTCGGGGGAAATGAGCAGTTCTTC.